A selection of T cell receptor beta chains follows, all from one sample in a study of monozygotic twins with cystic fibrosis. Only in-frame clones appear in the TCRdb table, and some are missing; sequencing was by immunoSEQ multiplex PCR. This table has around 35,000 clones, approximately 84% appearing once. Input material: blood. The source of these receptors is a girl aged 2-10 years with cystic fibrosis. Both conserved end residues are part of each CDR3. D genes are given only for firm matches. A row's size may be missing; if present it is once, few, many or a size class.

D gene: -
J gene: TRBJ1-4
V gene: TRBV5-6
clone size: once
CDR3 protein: CASSPSVRVNEKLFF
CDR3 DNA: TGTGCCAGCAGCCCCTCGGTAAGGGTAAATGAAAAACTGTTTTTT

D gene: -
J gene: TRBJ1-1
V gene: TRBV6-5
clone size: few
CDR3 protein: CASSYEEGPNTEAFF
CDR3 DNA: TGTGCCAGCAGTTACGAAGAGGGACCGAACACTGAAGCTTTCTTT

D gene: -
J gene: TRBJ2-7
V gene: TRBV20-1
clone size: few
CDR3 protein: CSAREYYEQYF
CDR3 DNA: TGCAGTGCTCGGGAGTACTACGAGCAGTACTTC

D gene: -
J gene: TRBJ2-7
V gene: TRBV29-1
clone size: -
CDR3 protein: CSVEDRTYEQYF
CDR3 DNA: TGCAGCGTTGAAGACAGAACCTACGAGCAGTACTTC

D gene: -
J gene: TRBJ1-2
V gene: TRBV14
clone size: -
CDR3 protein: CASSQANRARGYTF
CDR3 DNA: TGTGCCAGCAGCCAAGCCAACAGGGCGAGGGGCTACACCTTC

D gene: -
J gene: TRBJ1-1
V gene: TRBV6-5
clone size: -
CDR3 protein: CASSTPDGYTEAFF
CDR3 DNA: TGTGCCAGCAGTACGCCCGACGGATACACTGAAGCTTTCTTT

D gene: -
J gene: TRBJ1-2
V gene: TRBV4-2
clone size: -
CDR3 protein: CASSQEAGTAYGYTF
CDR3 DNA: TGTGCCAGCAGCCAAGAAGCTGGGACGGCTTATGGCTACACCTTC

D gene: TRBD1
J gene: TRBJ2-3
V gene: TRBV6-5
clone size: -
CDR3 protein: CASSPPGQVTDTQYF
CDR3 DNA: TGTGCCAGCAGTCCCCCGGGACAGGTGACAGATACGCAGTATTTT

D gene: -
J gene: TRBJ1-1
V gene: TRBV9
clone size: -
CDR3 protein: CASSVDGGSITEAFF
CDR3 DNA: TGTGCCAGCAGCGTAGATGGGGGGAGTATCACTGAAGCTTTCTTT

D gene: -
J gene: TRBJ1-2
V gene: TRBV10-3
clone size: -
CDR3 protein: CAISRGSNYGYTF
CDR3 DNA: TGTGCCATCAGTAGAGGGTCTAACTATGGCTACACCTTC

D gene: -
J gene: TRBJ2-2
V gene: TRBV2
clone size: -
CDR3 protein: CASSEARTAGELFF
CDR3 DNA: TGTGCCAGCAGTGAAGCGCGGACAGCCGGGGAGCTGTTTTTT

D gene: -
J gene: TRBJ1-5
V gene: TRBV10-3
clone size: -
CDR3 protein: CAIIGTVSNQPQHF
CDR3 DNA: TGTGCCATCATCGGGACTGTTAGCAATCAGCCCCAGCATTTT

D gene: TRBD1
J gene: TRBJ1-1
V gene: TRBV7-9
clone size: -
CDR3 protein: CASSRGTGGAHTEAFF
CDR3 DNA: TGTGCCAGCAGCCGAGGGACAGGGGGCGCGCACACTGAAGCTTTCTTT

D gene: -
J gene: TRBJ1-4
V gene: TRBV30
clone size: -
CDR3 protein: CAWSVRANRVLSNEKLFF
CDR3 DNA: TGTGCCTGGAGTGTGCGAGCTAACCGGGTACTGAGTAATGAAAAACTGTTTTTT

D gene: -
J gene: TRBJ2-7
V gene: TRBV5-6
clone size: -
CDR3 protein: CASSSQTVAYEQYF
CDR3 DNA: TGTGCCAGCAGCTCCCAGACAGTAGCCTACGAGCAGTACTTC

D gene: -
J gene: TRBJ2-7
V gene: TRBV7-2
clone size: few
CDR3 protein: CASAAGNGNYEQYF
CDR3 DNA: TGTGCCAGCGCTGCCGGGAACGGCAACTACGAGCAGTACTTC

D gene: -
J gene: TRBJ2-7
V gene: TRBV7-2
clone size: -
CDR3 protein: CASSPPGSYEQYF
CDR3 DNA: TGTGCCAGCAGCCCCCCGGGGTCCTACGAGCAGTACTTC